This TCR beta chain emerged from a study of T cells in Graves' hyperthyroidism and ophthalmopathy. Study-level points and caveats: Through a model of 13 V-J features, ophthalmopathy was separated from stable hyperthyroidism.

Using RNA transcripts as the source, TCR beta CDR3 regions were amplified. The primer set for the first-round RT-PCR of the TCR CDR3 was HTBI. TCRdb analysed the multiplex PCR reads with MiXCR anew, one entry per CDR3 protein. The sample holds some 400,000 distinct CDR3 sequences; about 15% are singletons and the top ten take around 10%. It was considered stable Graves' hyperthyroidism when ophthalmopathy did not progress within 18 months. This CDR3 is 17 amino acids long. Losses at the gene ends were 3 bases for V and 2 bases for J; bases not matched to a gene: 8. In regard to this clonotype: What it binds is not known. This may arise from a read error, as a much more abundant clone is one base away.

The V and J genes are TRBV12-3 or TRBV12-4 and TRBJ1-5; 9 positions match TRBD1. Sequenced material: blood. The sequence came from a woman aged 55 to 70 with Graves' hyperthyroidism. CDR3 nucleotide sequence: TGTGCCAGCAGTTTTGGGACAGGGTGGTTGGGCAATCAGCCCCAGCATTTT. The encoded protein is CASSFGTGWLGNQPQHF.